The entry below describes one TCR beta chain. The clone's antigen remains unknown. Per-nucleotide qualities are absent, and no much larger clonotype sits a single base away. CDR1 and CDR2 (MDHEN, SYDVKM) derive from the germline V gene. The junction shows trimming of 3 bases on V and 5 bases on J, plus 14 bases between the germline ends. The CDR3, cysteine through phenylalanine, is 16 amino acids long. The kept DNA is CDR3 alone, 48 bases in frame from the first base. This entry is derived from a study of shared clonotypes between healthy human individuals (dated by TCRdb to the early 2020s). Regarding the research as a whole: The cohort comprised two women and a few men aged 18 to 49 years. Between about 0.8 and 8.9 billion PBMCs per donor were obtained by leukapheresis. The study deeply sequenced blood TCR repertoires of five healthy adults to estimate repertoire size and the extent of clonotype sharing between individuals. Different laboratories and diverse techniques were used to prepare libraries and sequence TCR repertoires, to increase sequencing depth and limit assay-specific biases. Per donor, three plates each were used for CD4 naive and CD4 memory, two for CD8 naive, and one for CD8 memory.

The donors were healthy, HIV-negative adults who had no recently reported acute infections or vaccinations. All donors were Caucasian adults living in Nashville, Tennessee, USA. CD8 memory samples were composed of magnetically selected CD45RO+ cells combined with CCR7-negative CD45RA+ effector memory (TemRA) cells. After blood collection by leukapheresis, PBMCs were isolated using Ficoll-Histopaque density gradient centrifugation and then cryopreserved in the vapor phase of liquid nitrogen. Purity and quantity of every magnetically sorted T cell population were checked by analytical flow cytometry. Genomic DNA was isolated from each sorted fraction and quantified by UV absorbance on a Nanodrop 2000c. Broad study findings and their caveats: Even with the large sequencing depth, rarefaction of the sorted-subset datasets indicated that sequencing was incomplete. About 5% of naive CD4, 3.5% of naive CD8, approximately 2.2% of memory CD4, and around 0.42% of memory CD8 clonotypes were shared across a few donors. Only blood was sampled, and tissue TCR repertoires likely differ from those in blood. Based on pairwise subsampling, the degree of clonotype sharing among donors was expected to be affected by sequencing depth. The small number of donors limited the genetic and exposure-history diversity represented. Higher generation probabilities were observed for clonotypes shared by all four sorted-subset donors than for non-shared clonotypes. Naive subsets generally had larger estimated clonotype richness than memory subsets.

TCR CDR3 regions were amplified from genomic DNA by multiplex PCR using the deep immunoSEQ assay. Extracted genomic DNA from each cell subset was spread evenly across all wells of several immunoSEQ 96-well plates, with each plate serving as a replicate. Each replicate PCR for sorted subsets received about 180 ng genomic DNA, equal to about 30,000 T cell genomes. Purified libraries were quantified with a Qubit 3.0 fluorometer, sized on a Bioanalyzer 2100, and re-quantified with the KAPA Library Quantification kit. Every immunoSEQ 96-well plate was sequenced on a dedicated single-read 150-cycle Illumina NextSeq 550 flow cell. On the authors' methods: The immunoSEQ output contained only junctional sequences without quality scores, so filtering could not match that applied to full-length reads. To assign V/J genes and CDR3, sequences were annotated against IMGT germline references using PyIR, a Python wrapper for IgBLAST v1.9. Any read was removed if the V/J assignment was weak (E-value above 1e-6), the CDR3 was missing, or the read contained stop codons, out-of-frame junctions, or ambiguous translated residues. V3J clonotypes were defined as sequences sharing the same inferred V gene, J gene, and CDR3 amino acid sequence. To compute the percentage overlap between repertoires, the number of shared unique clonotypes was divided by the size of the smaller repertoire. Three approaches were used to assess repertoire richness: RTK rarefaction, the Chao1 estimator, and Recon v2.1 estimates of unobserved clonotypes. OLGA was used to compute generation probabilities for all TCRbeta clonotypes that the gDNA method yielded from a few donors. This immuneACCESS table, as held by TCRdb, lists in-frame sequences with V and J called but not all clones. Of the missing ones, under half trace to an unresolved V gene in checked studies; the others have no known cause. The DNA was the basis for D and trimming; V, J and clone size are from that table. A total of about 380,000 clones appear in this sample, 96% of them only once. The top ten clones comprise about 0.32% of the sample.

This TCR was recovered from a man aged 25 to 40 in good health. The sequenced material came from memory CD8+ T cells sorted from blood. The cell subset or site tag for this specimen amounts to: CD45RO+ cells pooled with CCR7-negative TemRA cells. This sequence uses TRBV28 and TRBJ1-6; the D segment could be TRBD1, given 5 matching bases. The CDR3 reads CASSFLAGSNNSPLHF. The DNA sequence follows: TGTGCCAGCAGTTTTCTGGCAGGGAGCAATAATTCACCCCTCCACTTT. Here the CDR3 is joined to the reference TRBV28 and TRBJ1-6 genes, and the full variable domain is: DVKVTQSSRYLVKRTGEKVFLECVQDMDHENMFWYRQDPGLGLRLIYFSYDVKMKEKGDIPEGYSVSREKKERFSLILESASTNQTSMYLCASSFLAGSNNSPLHFGNGTRLTVT.